This T cell receptor beta chain was observed in a study of CXCR3-negative and CXCR3-positive naive CD8 T cells. Study conclusions and caveats: More hydrophobic TRB CDR3s were found in CXCR3-positive naive cells than in CXCR3-negative naive cells.

Concerning this clonotype itself: Antigen specificity is unknown.

The TRB cDNA libraries were prepared by 5' RACE with UMI labels. From its re-call of the 5' RACE reads, TCRdb lists each CDR3 protein once, without DNA. This sample contains more than 75,000 distinct CDR3 sequences. The CDR3 runs 17 residues. Per the germline V gene, CDR1 is DFQATT and CDR2 is SNEGSKA (reference sequence). This sequence was found in a human donor in good health. Some clones in this sample may be carry-over from other donors' samples. Source material: naive CXCR3+ CD8+ T cells from blood. Regarding subset: CD45RO-CCR7+CD27+CD95- naive CD8+ T cells expressing CXCR3 (TNR3+). This rearrangement joins TRBV20-1 to TRBJ2-3; the D call from TCRdb, TRBD2, cannot be confirmed without DNA. The CDR3 region is CSASHRRNSHHTDTQYF.